This T cell receptor (beta chain) was documented in a study of identical twins. Carrying unique molecular identifiers, the cDNA also gained a universal primer site through template switching. TCRdb called the 5' RACE reads again in MiXCR, with one record for every CDR3 protein. The sample holds fewer than 350,000 distinct CDR3 sequences, 8% to 9% seen once. Trimming cost V 0 bases and J 5 bases; bases outside gene matches: 4. The length of the CDR3 is 17 residues. Germline V CDR1 and CDR2: KGHDR, SFDVKD. Notes on the study in general: With beta out-of-frame sequences, excess sharing by twins was weaker.

This clonotype was picked up many times. Its matching antigen is unknown. These sequences were also reported in another study, on yellow fever vaccine responses in identical twins.

The sequenced sample was memory (CD45RO+) T cells sorted from blood. The sequence derives from a woman between 18 and 29 years old in good health. This chain connects TRBV24-1 to TRBJ2-1; 12 nucleotides line up with TRBD2. The CDR3, as DNA: TGTGCCACCAGTGATTTGCCCCTAGCGGGAGGGGACAATGAGCAGTTCTTC. It translates to CATSDLPLAGGDNEQFF.